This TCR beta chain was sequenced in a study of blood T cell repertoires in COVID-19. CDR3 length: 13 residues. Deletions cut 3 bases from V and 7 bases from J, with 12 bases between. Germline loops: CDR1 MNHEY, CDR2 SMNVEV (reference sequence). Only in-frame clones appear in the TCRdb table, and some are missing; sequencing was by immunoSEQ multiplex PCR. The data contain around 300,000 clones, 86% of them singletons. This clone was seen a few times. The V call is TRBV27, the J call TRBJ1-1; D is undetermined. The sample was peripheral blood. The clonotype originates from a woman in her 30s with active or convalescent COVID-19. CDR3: CASSLIVGSEAFF. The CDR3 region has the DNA TGTGCCAGCAGTTTGATAGTGGGCAGTGAAGCTTTCTTT.